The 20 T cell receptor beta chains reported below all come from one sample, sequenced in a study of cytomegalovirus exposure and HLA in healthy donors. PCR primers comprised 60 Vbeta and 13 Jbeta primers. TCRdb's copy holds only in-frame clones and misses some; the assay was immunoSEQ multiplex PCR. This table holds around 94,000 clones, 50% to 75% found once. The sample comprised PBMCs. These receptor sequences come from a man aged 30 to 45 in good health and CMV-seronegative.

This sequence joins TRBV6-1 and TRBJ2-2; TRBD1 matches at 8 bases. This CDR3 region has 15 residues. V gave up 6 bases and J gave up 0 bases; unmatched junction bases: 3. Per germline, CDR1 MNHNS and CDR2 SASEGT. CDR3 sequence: CASRGGQANTGELFF. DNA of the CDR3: TGTGCCAGCAGGGGGGGACAGGCGAACACCGGGGAGCTGTTTTTT.

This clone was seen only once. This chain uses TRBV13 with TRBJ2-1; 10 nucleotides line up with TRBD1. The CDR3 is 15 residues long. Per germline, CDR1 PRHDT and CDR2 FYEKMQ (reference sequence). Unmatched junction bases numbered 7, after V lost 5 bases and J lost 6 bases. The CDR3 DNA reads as TGTGCCAGCAGCAACACCGGGACAGGGGCCAATGAGCAGTTCTTC. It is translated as CASSNTGTGANEQFF.

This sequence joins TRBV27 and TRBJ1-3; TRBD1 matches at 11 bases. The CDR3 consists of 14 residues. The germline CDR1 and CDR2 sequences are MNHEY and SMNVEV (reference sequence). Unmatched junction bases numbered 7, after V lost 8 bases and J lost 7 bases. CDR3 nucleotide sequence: TGTGCCAGCTCCGGACAGGGGGCGAGGAACACCATATATTTT. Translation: CASSGQGARNTIYF.

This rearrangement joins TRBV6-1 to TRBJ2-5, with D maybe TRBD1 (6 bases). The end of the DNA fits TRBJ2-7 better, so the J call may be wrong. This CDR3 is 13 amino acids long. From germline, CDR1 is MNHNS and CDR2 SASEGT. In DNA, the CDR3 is TGTGCCAGCAGTAAAGGACAGACCTACGAGCAGTACTTC. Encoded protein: CASSKGQTYEQYF.

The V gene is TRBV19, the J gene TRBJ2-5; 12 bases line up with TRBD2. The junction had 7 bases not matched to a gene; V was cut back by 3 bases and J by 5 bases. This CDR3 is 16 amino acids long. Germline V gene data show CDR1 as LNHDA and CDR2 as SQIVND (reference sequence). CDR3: CASSIQTSGSYETQYF. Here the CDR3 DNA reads TGTGCCAGTAGTATCCAGACTAGCGGGAGCTACGAGACCCAGTACTTC. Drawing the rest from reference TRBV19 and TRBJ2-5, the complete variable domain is DGGITQSPKYLFRKEGQNVTLSCEQNLNHDAMYWYRQDPGQGLRLIYYSQIVNDFQKGDIAEGYSVSREKKESFPLTVTSAQKNPTAFYLCASSIQTSGSYETQYFGPGTRLLVL.

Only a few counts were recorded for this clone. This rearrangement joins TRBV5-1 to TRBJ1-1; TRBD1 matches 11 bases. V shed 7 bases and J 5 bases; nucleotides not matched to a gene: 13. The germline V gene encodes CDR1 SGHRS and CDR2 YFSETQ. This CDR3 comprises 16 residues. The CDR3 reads CASRTGGRVKVTEAFF. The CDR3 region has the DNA TGCGCCAGCCGGACAGGGGGCAGGGTAAAGGTAACTGAAGCTTTCTTT.

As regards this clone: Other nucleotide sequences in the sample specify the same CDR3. The CDR3 sequence is CASSFRGGEAPYTEAFF. The CDR3 DNA follows: TGTGCCAGCAGCTTTAGGGGAGGGGAAGCCCCATACACTGAAGCTTTCTTT. The chain has TRBV11-2 and TRBJ1-1; a weak D match, TRBD1 (5 bases). Germline V lookup: CDR1 SGHAT, CDR2 FQNNGV. This CDR3 region has 17 residues. V shed 3 bases and J shed 3 bases, with 20 bases lying between them.

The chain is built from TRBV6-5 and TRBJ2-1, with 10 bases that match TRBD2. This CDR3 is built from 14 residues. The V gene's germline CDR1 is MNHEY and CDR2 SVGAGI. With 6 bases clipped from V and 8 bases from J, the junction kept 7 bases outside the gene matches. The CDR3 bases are TGTGCCAGCAGAAACAGCGGGGGGGCCGATGAGCAGTTCTTC. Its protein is CASRNSGGADEQFF.

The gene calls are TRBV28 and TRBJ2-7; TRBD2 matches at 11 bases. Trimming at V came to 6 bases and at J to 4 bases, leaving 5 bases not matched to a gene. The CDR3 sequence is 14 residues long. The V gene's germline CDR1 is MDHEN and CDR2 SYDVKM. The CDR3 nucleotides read TGTGCCAGCAGGACTAGCGGGAAACTTTACGAGCAGTACTTC. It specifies CASRTSGKLYEQYF.

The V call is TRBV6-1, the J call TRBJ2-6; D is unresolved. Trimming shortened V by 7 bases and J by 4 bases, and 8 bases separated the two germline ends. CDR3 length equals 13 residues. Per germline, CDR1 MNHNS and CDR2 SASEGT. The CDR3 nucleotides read TGTGCCAGCACGTGGGCCGGGGCCAACGTCCTGACTTTC. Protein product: CASTWAGANVLTF.

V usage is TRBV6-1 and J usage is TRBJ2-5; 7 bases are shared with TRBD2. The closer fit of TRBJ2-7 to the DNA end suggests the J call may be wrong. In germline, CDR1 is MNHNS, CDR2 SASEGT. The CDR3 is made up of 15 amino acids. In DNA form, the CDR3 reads TGTGCCAGCAGTGTTCTTCAAGCGGGAAAATACGAGCAGTACTTC. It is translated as CASSVLQAGKYEQYF.

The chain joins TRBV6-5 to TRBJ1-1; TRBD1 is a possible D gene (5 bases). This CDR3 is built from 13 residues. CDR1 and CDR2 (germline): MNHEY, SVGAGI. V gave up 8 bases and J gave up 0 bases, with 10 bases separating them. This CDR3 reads CASATEMNTEAFF. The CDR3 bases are TGTGCCAGCGCGACAGAAATGAACACTGAAGCTTTCTTT.

This chain's CDR3 is CASSNDNRGLPQYF. CDR3 in DNA: TGTGCCAGTAGTAATGATAACAGGGGCTTGCCGCAGTATTTT. J is TRBJ2-3 and V is TRBV19, with 7 bases identical to TRBD1. This CDR3 is 14 amino acids long. Germline V gives CDR1 LNHDA, CDR2 SQIVND (reference sequence). V lost 4 bases to trimming and J lost 10 bases; unmatched junction nucleotides: 11.

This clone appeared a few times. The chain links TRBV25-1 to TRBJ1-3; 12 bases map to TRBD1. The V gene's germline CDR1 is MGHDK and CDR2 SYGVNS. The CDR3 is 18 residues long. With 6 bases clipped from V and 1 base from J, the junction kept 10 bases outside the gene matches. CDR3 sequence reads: CASSRDRDRGLSGNTIYF. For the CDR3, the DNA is TGTGCCAGCAGCAGAGACCGGGACAGGGGGCTATCTGGAAACACCATATATTTT.

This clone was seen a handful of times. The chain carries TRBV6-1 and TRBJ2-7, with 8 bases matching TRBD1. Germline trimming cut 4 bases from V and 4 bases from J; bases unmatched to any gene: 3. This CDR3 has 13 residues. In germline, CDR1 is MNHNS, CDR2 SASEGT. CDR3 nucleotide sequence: TGTGCCAGCAGTGGTAGACAGGGGTACGAGCAGTACTTC. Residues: CASSGRQGYEQYF.

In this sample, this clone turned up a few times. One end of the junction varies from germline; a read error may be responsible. The CDR3 loop reads CSSTRWSGTGTSEQYF. The CDR3 bases are TGTTCCAGCACCCGATGGTCCGGGACAGGGACCTCCGAGCAGTACTTC. This sequence joins TRBV7-9 and TRBJ2-7; 9 positions agree with TRBD1. Looked up from germline, CDR1 is SEHNR and CDR2 is FQNEAQ (reference sequence). The CDR3 is made up of 16 amino acids.

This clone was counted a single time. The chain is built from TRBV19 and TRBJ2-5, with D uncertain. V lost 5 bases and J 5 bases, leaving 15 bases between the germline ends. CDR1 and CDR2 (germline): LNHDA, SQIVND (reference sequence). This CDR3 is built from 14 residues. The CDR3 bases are TGTGCCAGTAGTCCCCGGGTCAGAGCGGAGACCCAGTACTTC. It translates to CASSPRVRAETQYF.

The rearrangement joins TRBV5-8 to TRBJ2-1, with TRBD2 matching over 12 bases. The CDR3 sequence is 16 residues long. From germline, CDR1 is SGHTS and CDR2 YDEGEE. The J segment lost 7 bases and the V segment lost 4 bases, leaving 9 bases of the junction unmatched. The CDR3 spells CASSRTGLAGLNEQFF. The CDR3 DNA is TGTGCCAGCAGCCGCACGGGACTAGCGGGTTTAAATGAGCAGTTCTTC.

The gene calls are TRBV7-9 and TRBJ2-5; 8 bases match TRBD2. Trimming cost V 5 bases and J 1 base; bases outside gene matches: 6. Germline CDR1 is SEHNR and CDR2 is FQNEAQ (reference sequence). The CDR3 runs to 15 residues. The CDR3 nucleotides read TGTGCCAGCAGCCAAGATCGGGGGGGCCAAGAGACCCAGTACTTC. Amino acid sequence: CASSQDRGGQETQYF.

CDR3 nucleotide sequence: TGCACCAGCAGCCCCAGGAGGAGGGATTGTATTTGGAGCAATCAGCCCCAGCATTTT. Its protein product is CTSSPRRRDCIWSNQPQHF. The V gene is TRBV1, the J gene TRBJ1-5. TRBV1 is an annotated pseudogene. The CDR3 is 19 amino acids.